This is a list of T cell receptor beta chains from one sample in a study of CD8 T cells in ankylosing spondylitis. In TCRdb, the 5' RACE reads were re-called with MiXCR into one record per CDR3 protein. The table records over 450,000 distinct CDR3 sequences, roughly 13% of them present only once. Sample: blood, either unsorted or a sorted T cell fraction (not recorded which). The source of these receptors is a male donor with ankylosing spondylitis. Both conserved end residues are part of each CDR3. A D gene is named only where the DNA matches it firmly. Rows may omit the clone size; those that give it use once, few, many or a size class.

D gene	clone size	J gene	V gene	CDR3 DNA	CDR3 protein
-	many	TRBJ2-2	TRBV3-1	TGTGCCAGCAGCCTCCGGAGGGGAGCCGGGGAGCTGTTTTTT	CASSLRRGAGELFF
TRBD1	many	TRBJ2-2	TRBV7-2	TGTGCCAGCAGCCTTACAGGGGGCCTTAACACCGGGGAGCTGTTTTTT	CASSLTGGLNTGELFF
-	few	TRBJ2-1	TRBV27	TGTGCCAGCAGTATCTACGGTGAGCAGTTCTTC	CASSIYGEQFF
-	few	TRBJ2-5	TRBV6-2/TRBV6-3	TGTGCCAGCAGTTACGTCGGGACGACCCTAGAGACCCAGTACTTC	CASSYVGTTLETQYF
TRBD2	many	TRBJ2-1	TRBV7-9	TGTGCCAGCAGCTTTTCAGATAGAGCGGGGAATGAGCAGTTCTTC	CASSFSDRAGNEQFF
TRBD1	-	TRBJ2-7	TRBV6-1	TGTGCCAGCGAAGAGGGCAACCGGGACAGCGACTGGGGGCTGGGTGAGCAGTACTTC	CASEEGNRDSDWGLGEQYF
-	few	TRBJ2-2	TRBV15	TGTGCCACCAGCAGTTACGGGAGATACACCGGGGAGCTGTTTTTT	CATSSYGRYTGELFF
-	-	TRBJ1-6	TRBV5-1	TGCGCCAGCAGCTTGGACAGGCAGTCTTCACCCCTCCACTTT	CASSLDRQSSPLHF
-	few	TRBJ1-2	TRBV5-4	TGTGCCAGCAGCTTGGACGGGGTTCCTAACTATGGCTACACCTTC	CASSLDGVPNYGYTF
-	few	TRBJ2-3	TRBV7-8	TGTGCCAGCAGCTCTGACGCTCATCCAACAGATACGCAGTATTTT	CASSSDAHPTDTQYF
TRBD1	-	TRBJ2-3	TRBV15	TGTGCCACCAGCAGAGAGGCAGGGGGAGATACGCAGTATTTT	CATSREAGGDTQYF
-	-	TRBJ2-7	TRBV12-3/TRBV12-4	TGTGCCAGCAGTTTGCAAAGTTCCTTTGGGGCAATCGGAGAGCAGTACTTC	CASSLQSSFGAIGEQYF
-	few	TRBJ1-3	TRBV20-1	TGCAGTGCTAGAGGGAGTAACACCATATATTTT	CSARGSNTIYF
-	few	TRBJ2-2	TRBV7-6	TGTGCCAGTAAACCGGCTGAGACGAACACCGGGGAGCTGTTTTTT	CASKPAETNTGELFF
TRBD1	many	TRBJ2-1	TRBV24-1	TGTGCCACCAGTGGTTACAGGGGGCGTTCCTACAATGAGCAGTTCTTC	CATSGYRGRSYNEQFF
-	many	TRBJ2-1	TRBV2	TGTGCCTCCCAGGTGGTTAGTAGGGGAAATGAGCAGTTCTTC	CASQVVSRGNEQFF
-	few	TRBJ1-5	TRBV19	TGTGCCAGTACTGCCGAAGGGGGTTTTCAGCCCCAGCATTTT	CASTAEGGFQPQHF
TRBD2	few	TRBJ2-3	TRBV10-2	TGCGCCAGCAGTATGCGGGGGAGCACAGATACGCAGTATTTT	CASSMRGSTDTQYF
-	-	TRBJ2-3	TRBV13	TGTGCCAGCAGCTTGAAAGCTGAGTCTAGCACAGATACGCAGTATTTT	CASSLKAESSTDTQYF
TRBD2	many	TRBJ2-3	TRBV20-1	TGCAGTGCTAGTGCCGGGACTAGCGGGAGCGATACGCAGTATTTT	CSASAGTSGSDTQYF
TRBD2	many	TRBJ2-2	TRBV12-3/TRBV12-4	TGTGCCAGCAGTTTTACTAGCGGATACACCGGGGAGCTGTTTTTT	CASSFTSGYTGELFF
TRBD1	many	TRBJ2-3	TRBV5-1	TGTGCCAGCAGTCTGGACAGGGCCAGCACAGATACGCAGTATTTT	CASSLDRASTDTQYF